This TCR beta chain was documented in a study of T cells after posttransplantation cyclophosphamide. General observations from the study: Donor CD8+ memory clones often dominated recipient blood repertoires at later times. After PTCy, TRB diversity resembled that of CNI/methotrexate controls. Tissue-infiltrating T cells from skin or gut overlapped little with blood T cells.

V lost 0 bases to trimming and J lost 6 bases, with 16 bases between them. The CDR3 runs 16 residues. Per germline, CDR1 SGHNT and CDR2 YYREEE (reference sequence). Method: immunoSEQ multiplex PCR; TCRdb's copy keeps in-frame clones and lacks some. In the table there are about 21,000 clones, roughly nine tenths of which are singletons. Comment on this clone: The antigen remains undetermined.

Control samples came 1 year after myeloablative marrow transplants with methotrexate plus calcineurin inhibitor. The TCR originated in a female patient younger than 45 who received an allogeneic stem cell transplant from an unrelated donor, was CMV-positive, and had acute and chronic GVHD. Some T cells may trace back to the graft donor. Sequencing was performed on PBMCs, taken roughly 49 weeks after allogeneic stem cell transplant with calcineurin inhibitor and methotrexate. This chain uses TRBV5-4 with TRBJ2-1; D perhaps matches TRBD2 (5 bases). The CDR3: CASSLEGLTNTNEQFF. The CDR3 nucleotides read TGTGCCAGCAGCTTGGAAGGACTGACAAATACCAATGAGCAGTTCTTC.